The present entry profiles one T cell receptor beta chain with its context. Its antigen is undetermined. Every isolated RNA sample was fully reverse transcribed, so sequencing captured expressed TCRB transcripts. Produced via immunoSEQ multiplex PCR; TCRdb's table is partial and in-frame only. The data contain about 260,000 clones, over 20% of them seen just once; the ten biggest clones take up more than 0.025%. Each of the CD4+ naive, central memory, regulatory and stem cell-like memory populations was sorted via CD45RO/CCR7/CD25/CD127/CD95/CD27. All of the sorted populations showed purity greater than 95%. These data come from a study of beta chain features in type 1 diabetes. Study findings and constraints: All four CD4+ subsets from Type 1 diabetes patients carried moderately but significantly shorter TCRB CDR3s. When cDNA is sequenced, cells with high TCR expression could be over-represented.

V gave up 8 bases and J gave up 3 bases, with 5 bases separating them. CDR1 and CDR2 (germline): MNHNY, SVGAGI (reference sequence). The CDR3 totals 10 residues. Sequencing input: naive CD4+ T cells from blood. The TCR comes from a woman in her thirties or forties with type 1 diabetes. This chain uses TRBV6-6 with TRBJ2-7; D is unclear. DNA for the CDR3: TGTGCCAGCCGCGGCTACGAGCAGTACTTC. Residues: CASRGYEQYF.